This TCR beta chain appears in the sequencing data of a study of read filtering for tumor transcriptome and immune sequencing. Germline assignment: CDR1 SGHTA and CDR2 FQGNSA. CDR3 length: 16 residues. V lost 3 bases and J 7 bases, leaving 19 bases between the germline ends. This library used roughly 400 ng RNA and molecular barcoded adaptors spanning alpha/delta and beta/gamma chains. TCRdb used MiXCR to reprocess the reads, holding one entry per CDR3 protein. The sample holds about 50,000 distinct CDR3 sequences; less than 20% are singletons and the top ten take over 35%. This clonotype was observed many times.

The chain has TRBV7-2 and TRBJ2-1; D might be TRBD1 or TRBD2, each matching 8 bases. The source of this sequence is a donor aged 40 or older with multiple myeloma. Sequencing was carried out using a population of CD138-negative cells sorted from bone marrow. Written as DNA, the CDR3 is TGTGCCAGCAGCTTCTGGACAGGGTCTAGCGGGAATGAGCAGTTCTTC. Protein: CASSFWTGSSGNEQFF.